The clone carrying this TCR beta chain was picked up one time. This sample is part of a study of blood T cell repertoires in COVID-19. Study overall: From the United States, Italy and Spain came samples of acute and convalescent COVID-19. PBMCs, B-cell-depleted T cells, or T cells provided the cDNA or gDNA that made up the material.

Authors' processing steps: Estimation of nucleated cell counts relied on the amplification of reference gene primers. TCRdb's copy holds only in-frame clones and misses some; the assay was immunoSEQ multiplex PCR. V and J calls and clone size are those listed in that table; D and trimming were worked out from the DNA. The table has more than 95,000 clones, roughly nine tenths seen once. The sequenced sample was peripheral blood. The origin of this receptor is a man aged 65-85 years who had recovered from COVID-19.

The CDR3 region is CASSASGMNEKLFF. The CDR3 DNA sequence: TGTGCCAGCAGCGCTTCAGGGATGAATGAAAAACTGTTTTTT. The chain employs TRBV13 and TRBJ1-4; possible D gene TRBD1, 5 bases. Trimming shortened V by 5 bases and J by 5 bases, and 12 bases separated the two germline ends. CDR1 and CDR2 (germline): PRHDT, FYEKMQ (reference sequence). CDR3 length: 14 residues.